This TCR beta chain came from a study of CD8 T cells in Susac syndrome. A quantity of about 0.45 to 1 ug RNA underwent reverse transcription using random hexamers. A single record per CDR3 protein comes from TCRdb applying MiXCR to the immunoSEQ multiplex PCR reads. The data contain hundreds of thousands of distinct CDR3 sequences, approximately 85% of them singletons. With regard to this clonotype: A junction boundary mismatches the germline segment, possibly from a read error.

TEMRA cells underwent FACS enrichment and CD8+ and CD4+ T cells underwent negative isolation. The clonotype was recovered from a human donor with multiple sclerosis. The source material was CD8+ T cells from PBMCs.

In nucleotides, the CDR3 is TGCGCCAGCAGCCAAGATCGGACAGTTTCTGAAAACACCATATATTTT. This sequence encodes CASSQDRTVSENTIYF. This chain uses TRBV4-3 with TRBJ1-3, with D maybe TRBD1 (6 bases). Germline CDR1 and CDR2: LGHNA and YSLEER. The CDR3 has 16 residues.